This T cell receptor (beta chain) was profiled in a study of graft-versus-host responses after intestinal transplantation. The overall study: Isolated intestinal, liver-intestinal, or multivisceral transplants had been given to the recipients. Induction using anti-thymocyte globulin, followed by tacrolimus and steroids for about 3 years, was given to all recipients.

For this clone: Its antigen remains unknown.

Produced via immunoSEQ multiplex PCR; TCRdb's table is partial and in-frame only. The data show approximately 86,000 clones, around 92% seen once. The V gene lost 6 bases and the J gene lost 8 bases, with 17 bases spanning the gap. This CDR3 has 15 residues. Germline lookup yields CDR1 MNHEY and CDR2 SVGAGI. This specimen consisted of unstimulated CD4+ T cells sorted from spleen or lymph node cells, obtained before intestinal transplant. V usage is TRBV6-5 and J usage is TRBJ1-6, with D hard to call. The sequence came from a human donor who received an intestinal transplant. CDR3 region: CASSPRRSRDSPLHF. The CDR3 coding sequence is TGTGCCAGCAGCCCTAGACGGTCCCGGGATTCACCCCTCCACTTT.